One and the same sample provided the 10 T cell receptor beta chains below, sequenced in a study of blood T cell repertoires in COVID-19. The repertoire was sequenced with immunoSEQ multiplex PCR; TCRdb's copy has only in-frame clones and lacks some. This table holds about 160,000 clones, around 80% found once. What was sequenced was PBMCs or T cells enriched from blood (not recorded which). Receptors were obtained from a man aged 40-49 years who had recovered from COVID-19.

The chain has TRBV7-2 and TRBJ2-3, with D perhaps matching TRBD2 (5 bases). The V gene lost 5 bases and the J gene lost 2 bases, with 11 bases spanning the gap. The germline V gene has CDR1 SGHTA and CDR2 FQGNSA. The CDR3 spans 14 residues. For the CDR3, the DNA is TGTGCCAGCAGCACGAGGGATCCCACAGATACGCAGTATTTT. Its translation is CASSTRDPTDTQYF.

The genes are TRBV13 and TRBJ1-6; 7 nucleotides align to TRBD1. Germline trimming cut 5 bases from V and 4 bases from J; bases unmatched to any gene: 5. The CDR3 length is 15 residues. Germline assignment: CDR1 PRHDT and CDR2 FYEKMQ (reference sequence). This CDR3 is CASSLTRGYNSPLHF. The CDR3 DNA is TGTGCCAGCAGCCTAACCAGGGGGTATAATTCACCCCTCCACTTT.

This chain joins TRBV18 and TRBJ1-2; 11 positions match TRBD1. The V gene end was trimmed by 3 bases and the J gene end by 2 bases; junction bases not matched to a gene: 8. The germline V gene encodes CDR1 KGHSH and CDR2 LQKENI. CDR3 length: 17 residues. The CDR3 sequence: CASSPPGGTGGNYGYTF. DNA of the CDR3: TGTGCCAGCTCACCCCCAGGCGGGACAGGGGGAAACTATGGCTACACCTTC.

Points on this clone: Different DNA sequences within this sample yield the same CDR3. J is TRBJ1-1 and V is TRBV10-1, with a possible D match to TRBD1 (6 bases). CDR3 length: 13 residues. The germline V and J ends were trimmed by 5 bases and 4 bases, with 11 bases remaining between them. Germline assignment: CDR1 WNHNN and CDR2 SYGVQD (reference sequence). The CDR3 DNA reads TGCGCCAGCAGTTACAGGGAGGGCACTGAAGCTTTCTTT. Encoded protein: CASSYREGTEAFF.

On this clone: Other DNA variants within this sample encode the same CDR3. The V gene is TRBV7-3, the J gene TRBJ1-1; D unclear. The CDR3 runs 13 residues. V lost 0 bases, J lost 2 bases, and 4 bases lay in between. Germline CDR1 reads SGHTA; CDR2 reads FQGTGA. The CDR3 sequence is CASSLTANTEAFF. The CDR3 DNA reads TGTGCCAGCAGCTTAACGGCCAACACTGAAGCTTTCTTT.

This clone appeared a few times. Different DNA sequences within this sample yield the same CDR3. The chain carries TRBV6-5 and TRBJ1-1; 8 nucleotides align to TRBD1. Germline V CDR1 and CDR2: MNHEY, SVGAGI. The trim removed 6 bases at V and 1 base at J, leaving 4 bases unmatched. The CDR3 spans 14 residues. The chain's CDR3 is CASRVQGGNTEAFF. The CDR3 DNA is TGTGCCAGCAGGGTACAGGGGGGGAACACTGAAGCTTTCTTT.

V is TRBV18 and J is TRBJ2-3; 11 bases line up with TRBD2. This CDR3 has 15 amino acids. Trimming took 6 bases from V and 4 from J; bases not matched to a gene: 6. Germline CDR1 and CDR2: KGHSH and LQKENI. CDR3 residues: CASSRSSGGPDTQYF. CDR3 bases: TGTGCCAGCTCCCGGTCTAGCGGGGGGCCAGATACGCAGTATTTT.

The table lists this clone with a few counts. This sequence joins TRBV19 and TRBJ2-4, with 10 bases aligning to TRBD2. The CDR3 spans 14 residues. The junction had 4 bases not matched to a gene; V was cut back by 6 bases and J by 5 bases. Germline V gene data show CDR1 as LNHDA and CDR2 as SQIVND (reference sequence). For the CDR3, the DNA is TGTGCCAGTAGGTCCGGGACTAGCGAAAACATTCAGTACTTC. This sequence encodes CASRSGTSENIQYF.

This chain connects TRBV2 to TRBJ1-1; perhaps TRBD1 as D (6 bases). The ends were cut back, 8 bases at V and 4 bases at J, with 29 bases in the middle. The CDR3 extends over 18 amino acids. The germline V gene has CDR1 SNHLY and CDR2 FYNNEI. The CDR3 DNA follows: TGTGCCAGCCATTCAAGGACAGTAAGGGTGTCTGGGTCCACTGAAGCTTTCTTT. This sequence encodes CASHSRTVRVSGSTEAFF.

This clone turned up a few times. The chain uses TRBV14 and TRBJ2-7; 8 bases are a match to TRBD1. The CDR3 is 15 amino acids. Germline V gene data show CDR1 as SGHDN and CDR2 as FVKESK. V shed 1 base and J 3 bases; nucleotides not matched to a gene: 5. The CDR3 nucleotides read TGTGCCAGCAGCCAAGGGACAGGGTCCTTCTACGAGCAGTACTTC. This gives the protein CASSQGTGSFYEQYF.